The 8 T cell receptor beta chains below come from one sample, sequenced in a study of cytomegalovirus exposure and HLA in healthy donors. The PCR made use of 60 Vbeta and 13 Jbeta primers. TCRdb keeps only in-frame clones here, not all; method: immunoSEQ multiplex PCR. The table includes more than 95,000 clones, around 10% detected once. Material: PBMCs. Receptor source: a man aged 40-50 years in good health and CMV-seropositive.

The chain carries TRBV28 and TRBJ1-2; the D gene is possibly TRBD1 (6 bases). The CDR3 runs 14 residues. In germline, CDR1 is MDHEN, CDR2 SYDVKM. The V end was cut by 2 bases, the J end by 4 bases, with 11 bases between. The CDR3 DNA reads TGTGCCAGCAGTTTACGGGGGGCAGCCTATGGCTACACCTTC. Protein product: CASSLRGAAYGYTF.

This clone was seen a handful of times. The rearrangement links TRBV28 to TRBJ1-3, with 10 bases matching TRBD1. J gave up 4 bases and V 4 bases, and 7 bases lay outside the gene matches. Germline lookup yields CDR1 MDHEN and CDR2 SYDVKM. The CDR3 is 16 residues long. This chain's CDR3 is CASSSAGTGVGNTIYF. As DNA, the CDR3 is TGTGCCAGCAGTTCCGCCGGGACAGGGGTCGGAAACACCATATATTTT.

The table lists this clone with a few counts. The J gene is TRBJ1-1, the V gene TRBV29-1, with 9 bases lining up with TRBD1. This CDR3 contains 12 residues. J was trimmed by 3 bases and V by 4 bases; bases with no gene match: 0. CDR1 is SQVTM, CDR2 ANQGSEA, per germline. The CDR3 loop is CSVGTGDTEAFF. The CDR3 DNA sequence: TGCAGCGTTGGGACAGGGGACACTGAAGCTTTCTTT.

The rearrangement links TRBV6-5 to TRBJ2-3; 7 bases are shared with TRBD2. The trim removed 6 bases at V and 1 base at J, leaving 7 bases unmatched. The CDR3 extends over 15 amino acids. Germline values: CDR1 MNHEY, CDR2 SVGAGI. CDR3 nucleotides: TGTGCCAGCAGCTACCGGCTAGCGGGCACAGATACGCAGTATTTT. Translated: CASSYRLAGTDTQYF.

This clone was seen more than once but under ten times. This chain links TRBV9 with TRBJ2-1; D unclear. V lost 0 bases to trimming and J lost 6 bases, with 7 bases between them. Germline CDR1 and CDR2: SGDLS and YYNGEE. CDR3 length: 13 residues. The CDR3 DNA reads as TGTGCCAGCAGCGTAGTAAGTAGCAATGAGCAGTTCTTC. Translated, it gives CASSVVSSNEQFF. Variable domain in full (rest from reference TRBV9 and TRBJ2-1): DSGVTQTPKHLITATGQRVTLRCSPRSGDLSVYWYQQSLDQGLQFLIQYYNGEERAKGNILERFSAQQFPDLHSELNLSSLELGDSALYFCASSVVSSNEQFFGPGTRLTVL.

The gene calls are TRBV7-9 and TRBJ2-5; TRBD1 might be the D (6 bases). CDR1 is SEHNR, CDR2 FQNEAQ, per germline (reference sequence). The CDR3 loop spans 12 amino acids. V lost 5 bases, J lost 5 bases, and 9 bases lay in between. The DNA for the CDR3 is TGTGCCAGCAGCCCCAGGGGTGAGACCCAGTACTTC. This encodes CASSPRGETQYF.

The chain carries TRBV4-1 and TRBJ1-5; possible D gene TRBD1, 5 bases. The V end lost 0 bases, the J end lost 2 bases, and 11 bases lay between the germline ends. This CDR3 comprises 16 residues. The germline gives CDR1 MGHRA, CDR2 YSYEKL. CDR3 residues: CASSQERGLGNQPQHF. The CDR3 DNA follows: TGCGCCAGCAGCCAAGAGCGGGGGTTAGGCAATCAGCCCCAGCATTTT.

The genes are TRBV27 and TRBJ1-5; D gene unclear. The CDR3 spans 13 residues. With 2 bases removed from V and 6 bases from J, the gap between germline ends came to 8 bases. Germline V CDR1 and CDR2: MNHEY, SMNVEV (reference sequence). CDR3 in DNA: TGTGCCAGCAGTTTAGCCAGTCGTCAGCCCCAGCATTTT. It translates to CASSLASRQPQHF.